The rows below give T cell receptor beta chains drawn from one sample of a study of blood T cell repertoires in COVID-19. Some clones are missing from TCRdb's copy, which holds only in-frame ones; the method was immunoSEQ multiplex PCR. The data hold some 250,000 clones, with around 87% observed a single time. The specimen sequenced was peripheral blood. The receptor source for this set is a woman aged 30 to 39 who had recovered from COVID-19. Both conserved end residues are part of each CDR3. Each record gives: CDR3 protein, J gene, V gene, clone size. Part of the rows lack a size; the others show once, few, many or a class for expanded clones.

CASSLVQGEAFF | TRBJ1-1 | TRBV5-1 | NA
CASSGGGVSTGELFF | TRBJ2-2 | TRBV6-1 | NA
CASSEYGAGNTEAFF | TRBJ1-1 | TRBV2 | NA
CASSLGGDNNQPQHF | TRBJ1-5 | TRBV7-6 | NA
CASSVSSANTGELFF | TRBJ2-2 | TRBV9 | NA
CARKRDRIRGETQYF | TRBJ2-5 | TRBV2 | NA
CASSLTGVVATGELFF | TRBJ2-2 | TRBV18 | NA
CASRAGTVNQPQHF | TRBJ1-5 | TRBV2 | NA
CASSFGGGQPQHF | TRBJ1-5 | TRBV7-9 | NA
CASASSGANVLTF | TRBJ2-6 | TRBV12-3/TRBV12-4 | few
CASGVAYGYTF | TRBJ1-2 | TRBV12-3/TRBV12-4 | once
CASSRDDRGGYTF | TRBJ1-2 | TRBV4-2 | NA
CAISRDRGQGATEAFF | TRBJ1-1 | TRBV10-3 | NA
CASSFPGQGATEAFF | TRBJ1-1 | TRBV11-2 | few
CASNSFGGTSYNEQFF | TRBJ2-1 | TRBV19 | NA
CASSYGLDNEQFF | TRBJ2-1 | TRBV19 | NA
CASSRGFRTQHGNTIYF | TRBJ1-3 | TRBV19 | NA
CASSQLKRTEAFF | TRBJ1-1 | TRBV12-3/TRBV12-4 | NA
CASSYSTGPPLEQYF | TRBJ2-7 | TRBV6-5 | NA
CAEHFSPAGGPETQYF | TRBJ2-5 | TRBV5-5 | NA
CASSSPGGDGYGYTF | TRBJ1-2 | TRBV6-5 | NA
CASSPQGNYGYTF | TRBJ1-2 | TRBV7-6 | NA
CASSSRQTNSPLHF | TRBJ1-6 | TRBV7-9 | NA
CASSLVTAEQYF | TRBJ2-7 | TRBV5-6 | NA
CASSRQGKWETQYF | TRBJ2-5 | TRBV6-6 | once
CASSDKFGGDEQFF | TRBJ2-1 | TRBV6-4 | few
CASSFRRQDQPQHF | TRBJ1-5 | TRBV27 | NA
CASSSDRADTQYF | TRBJ2-3 | TRBV5-1 | NA
CASSPRTSGVYNEQFF | TRBJ2-1 | TRBV9 | NA
CASTYSLAYGYTF | TRBJ1-2 | TRBV2 | NA
CASSPELAGATGELFF | TRBJ2-2 | TRBV18 | NA
CATSRDQIGLAGRGKTQYF | TRBJ2-5 | TRBV15 | NA
CASSRLGPAPDTQYF | TRBJ2-3 | TRBV7-3 | once
CAISDSRGADTQYF | TRBJ2-3 | TRBV10-3 | few
CASSQDTTVFVNTEAFF | TRBJ1-1 | TRBV4-3 | once
CASSLPGTGSSYEQYF | TRBJ2-7 | TRBV7-6 | NA
CASSFAREGRNTEAFF | TRBJ1-1 | TRBV7-6 | NA
CASITRGISYEQYF | TRBJ2-7 | TRBV2 | NA
CASSYRRNGELFF | TRBJ2-2 | TRBV6-5 | once
CASSPHRPGATNEKLFF | TRBJ1-4 | TRBV3-1/TRBV3-2 | once
CASSLRGRMNTEAFF | TRBJ1-1 | TRBV5-4 | once